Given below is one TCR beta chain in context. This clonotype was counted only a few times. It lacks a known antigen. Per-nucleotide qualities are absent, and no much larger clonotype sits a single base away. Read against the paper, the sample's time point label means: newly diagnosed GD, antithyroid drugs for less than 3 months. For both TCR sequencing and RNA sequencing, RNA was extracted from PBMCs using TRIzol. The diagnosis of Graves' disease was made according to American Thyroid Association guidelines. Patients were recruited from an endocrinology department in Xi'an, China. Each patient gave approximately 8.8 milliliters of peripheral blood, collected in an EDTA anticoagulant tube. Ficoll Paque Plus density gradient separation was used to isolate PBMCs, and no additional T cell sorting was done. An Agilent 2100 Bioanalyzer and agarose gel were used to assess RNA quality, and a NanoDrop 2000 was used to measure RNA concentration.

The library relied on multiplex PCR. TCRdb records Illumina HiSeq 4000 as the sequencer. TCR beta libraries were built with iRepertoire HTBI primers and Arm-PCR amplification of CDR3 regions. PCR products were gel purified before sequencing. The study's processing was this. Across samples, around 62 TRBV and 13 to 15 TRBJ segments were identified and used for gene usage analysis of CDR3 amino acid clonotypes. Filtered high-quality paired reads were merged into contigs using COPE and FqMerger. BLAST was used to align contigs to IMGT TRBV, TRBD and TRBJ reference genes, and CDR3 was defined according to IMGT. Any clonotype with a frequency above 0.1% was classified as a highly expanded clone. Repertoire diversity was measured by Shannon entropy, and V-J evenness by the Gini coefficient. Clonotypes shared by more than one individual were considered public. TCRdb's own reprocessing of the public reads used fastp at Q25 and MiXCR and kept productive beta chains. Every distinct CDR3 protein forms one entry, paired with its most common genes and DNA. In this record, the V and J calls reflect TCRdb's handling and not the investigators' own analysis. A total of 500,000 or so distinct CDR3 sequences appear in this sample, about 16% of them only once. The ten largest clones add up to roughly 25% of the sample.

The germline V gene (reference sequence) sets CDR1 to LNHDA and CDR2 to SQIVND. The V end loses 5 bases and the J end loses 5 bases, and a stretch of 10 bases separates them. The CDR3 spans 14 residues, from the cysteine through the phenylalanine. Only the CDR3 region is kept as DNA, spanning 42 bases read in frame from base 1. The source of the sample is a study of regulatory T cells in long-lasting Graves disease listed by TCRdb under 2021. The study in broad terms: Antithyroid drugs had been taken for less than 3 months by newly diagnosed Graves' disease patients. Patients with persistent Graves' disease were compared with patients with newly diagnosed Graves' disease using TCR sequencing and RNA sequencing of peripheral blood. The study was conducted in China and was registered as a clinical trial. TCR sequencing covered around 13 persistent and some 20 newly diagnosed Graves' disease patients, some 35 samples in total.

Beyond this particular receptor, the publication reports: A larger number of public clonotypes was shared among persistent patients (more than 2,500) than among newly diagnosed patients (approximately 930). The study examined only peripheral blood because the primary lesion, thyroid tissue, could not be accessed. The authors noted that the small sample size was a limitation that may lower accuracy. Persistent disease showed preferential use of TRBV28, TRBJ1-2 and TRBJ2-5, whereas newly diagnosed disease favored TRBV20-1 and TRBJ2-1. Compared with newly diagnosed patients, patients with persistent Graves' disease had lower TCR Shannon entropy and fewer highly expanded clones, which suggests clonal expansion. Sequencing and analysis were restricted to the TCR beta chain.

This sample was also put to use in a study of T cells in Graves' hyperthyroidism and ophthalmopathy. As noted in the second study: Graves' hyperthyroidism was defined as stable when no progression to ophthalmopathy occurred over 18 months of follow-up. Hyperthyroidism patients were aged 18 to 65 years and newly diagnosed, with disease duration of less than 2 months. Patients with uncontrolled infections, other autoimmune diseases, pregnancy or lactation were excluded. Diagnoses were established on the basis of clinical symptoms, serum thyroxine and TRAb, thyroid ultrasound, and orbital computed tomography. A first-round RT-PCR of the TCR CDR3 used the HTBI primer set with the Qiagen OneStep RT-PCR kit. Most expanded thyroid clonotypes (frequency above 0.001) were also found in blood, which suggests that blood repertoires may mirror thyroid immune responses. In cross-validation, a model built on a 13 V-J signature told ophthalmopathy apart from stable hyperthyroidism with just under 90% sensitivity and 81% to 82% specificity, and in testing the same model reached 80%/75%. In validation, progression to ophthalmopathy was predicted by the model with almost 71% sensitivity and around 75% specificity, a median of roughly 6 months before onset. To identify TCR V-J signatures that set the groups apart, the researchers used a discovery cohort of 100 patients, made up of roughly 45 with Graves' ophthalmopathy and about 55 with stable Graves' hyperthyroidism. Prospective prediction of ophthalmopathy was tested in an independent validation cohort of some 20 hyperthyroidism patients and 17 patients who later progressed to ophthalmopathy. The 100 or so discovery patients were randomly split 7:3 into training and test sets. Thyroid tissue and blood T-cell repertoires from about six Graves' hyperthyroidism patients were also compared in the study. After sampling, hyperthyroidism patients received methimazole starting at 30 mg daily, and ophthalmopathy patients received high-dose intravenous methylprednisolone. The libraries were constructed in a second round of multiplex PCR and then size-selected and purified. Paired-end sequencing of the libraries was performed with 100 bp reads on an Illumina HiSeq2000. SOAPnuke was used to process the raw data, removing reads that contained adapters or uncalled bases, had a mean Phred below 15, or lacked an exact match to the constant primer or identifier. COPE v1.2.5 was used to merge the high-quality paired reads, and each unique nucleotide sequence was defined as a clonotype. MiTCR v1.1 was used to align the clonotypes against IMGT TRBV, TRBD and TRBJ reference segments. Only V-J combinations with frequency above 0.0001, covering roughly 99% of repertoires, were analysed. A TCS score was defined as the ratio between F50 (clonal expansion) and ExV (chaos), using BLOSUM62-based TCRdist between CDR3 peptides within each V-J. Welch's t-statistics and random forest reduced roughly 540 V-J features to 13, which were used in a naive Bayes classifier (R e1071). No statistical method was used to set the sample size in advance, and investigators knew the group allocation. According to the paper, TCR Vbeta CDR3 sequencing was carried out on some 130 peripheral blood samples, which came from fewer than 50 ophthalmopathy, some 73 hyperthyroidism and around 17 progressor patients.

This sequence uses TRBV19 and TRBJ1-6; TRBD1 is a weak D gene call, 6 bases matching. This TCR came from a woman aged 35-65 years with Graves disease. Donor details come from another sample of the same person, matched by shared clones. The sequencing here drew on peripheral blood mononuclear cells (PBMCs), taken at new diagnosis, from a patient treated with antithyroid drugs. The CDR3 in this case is CASSRTDHNSPLHF. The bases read TGTGCCAGTAGTCGGACAGACCATAATTCACCCCTCCACTTT.